This T cell receptor (beta chain) stems from a study of cytomegalovirus exposure and HLA in healthy donors. In its sample, this clone was seen a few times. V lost 5 bases, J lost 3 bases, and 17 bases lay in between. Germline V gene data show CDR1 as SGHAT and CDR2 as FQNNGV. The CDR3 length is 15 residues. In the PCR, 60 Vbeta and 13 Jbeta primers were used. The method was immunoSEQ multiplex PCR; TCRdb's version includes in-frame clones alone and lacks a portion of them. This table holds 150,000 to 200,000 clones, around 75% found once. V and J are TRBV11-2 and TRBJ2-7; possibly TRBD2 for D (7 bases). Sequenced input: PBMCs. This TCR was sampled from a woman aged 25 to 45 in good health and CMV-seronegative. CDR3 sequence reads: CASSIGEGGGYEQYF. CDR3 in DNA: TGTGCCAGCAGCATAGGGGAGGGGGGCGGCTACGAGCAGTACTTC.